This T cell receptor (beta chain) was sequenced in a study of CD8 T cells in ankylosing spondylitis. Study results and limitations: Previous work reported some of these motif variants in the synovial fluid and blood of reactive arthritis. Made up of about eight highly homologous variants, a TCR beta motif appeared characteristic of ankylosing spondylitis blood. CD8+ disease-linked clones were present at relatively low frequencies in blood.

Looked up from germline, CDR1 is SGHKS and CDR2 is YYEKEE (reference sequence). The CDR3 covers 15 residues. V gave up 0 bases and J gave up 4 bases, with 12 bases separating them. Scientists made TCR beta libraries using quantitative 5'-RACE with molecular barcodes. TCRdb analysed the 5' RACE reads with MiXCR anew, one entry per CDR3 protein. The sample contains more than 650,000 distinct CDR3 sequences, approximately 10% of which appear only once. This clonotype was observed a few times. Its specificity is unknown. The TCR was taken from a male donor with ankylosing spondylitis. The sample taken for sequencing was blood, either unsorted or a sorted T cell fraction (not recorded which). This chain links TRBV5-5 with TRBJ2-3; no reliable D call. The CDR3 nucleotides are TGTGCCAGCAGCTTGGCCGGAGTGGCTGCAGATACGCAGTATTTT. Translation: CASSLAGVAADTQYF.